This entry is about one T cell receptor beta chain. The data belong to a study of blood T cell repertoires in COVID-19. Generated by immunoSEQ multiplex PCR, the TCRdb table keeps only in-frame clones and is missing some. The sample includes roughly 32,000 clones, 80% to 95% of them seen just once. J was trimmed by 13 bases and V by 6 bases; bases with no gene match: 17. Per germline, CDR1 SGHTA and CDR2 FQGNSA. This CDR3 is 14 amino acids long. This rearrangement joins TRBV7-2 to TRBJ1-2, with TRBD1 matching over 7 bases. The clonotype was recovered from a man aged 55 to 70 with acute or convalescent COVID-19. The sequencing sample was made of peripheral blood. The DNA for the CDR3 is TGTGCCAGCAGGCAATCCGGGACAGCGACTTCCTTCACCTTC. Protein: CASRQSGTATSFTF.